This TCR beta chain comes out of a study of T-cell reconstitution after alpha-beta-depleted transplantation in children (dated by TCRdb to the mid-2010s). For context, the study as a whole: Using TCR repertoire profiling, the study quantitatively followed how T-cell immune reconstitution unfolded in children after TCRalphabeta/CD19-depleted allogeneic hematopoietic cell transplantation.

Inclusive of the bounding cysteine and phenylalanine, the CDR3 is 16 residues long. Just CDR3 DNA is preserved here, 48 bases in frame from base 1. The germline V gene (reference sequence) provides CDR1 DFQATT and CDR2 SNEGSKA. Clipping removes 5 bases from V and 2 bases from J, with 11 as the unmatched junction base count. Libraries were made using PCR. Sequenced on an Illumina HiSeq 2500. TCR libraries were prepared with molecular barcoding, using unique molecular identifiers to normalize TCRbeta repertoire quantification. TCRdb reanalyzed the raw reads on its own, using fastp at Q25 for trimming and MiXCR for clone calling, and kept in-frame beta chains. Every distinct CDR3 protein forms one entry, paired with its most common genes and DNA. Here the sample has about 610,000 distinct CDR3 sequences; about 10% occur a single time. The ten largest account for about 4% of the sample. This clonotype was observed at least ten times. The antigen this receptor binds is unknown. The sample holds no much larger clone one base away, and base qualities are not on file.

This TCR was sampled from a human donor who donated a stem cell graft to a child with acute myeloid leukemia. Recombination connected TRBV20-1 to TRBJ2-3; 9 central bases correspond to TRBD2. Sequencing was performed on PBMCs from the stem cell graft donor, taken from the stem cell graft. Read as DNA, the sequence is TGCAGTGCTCCTGTAAGACTAGCGGCCTTCACAGATACGCAGTATTTT. Its protein reads: CSAPVRLAAFTDTQYF.